The rows below give T cell receptor beta chains drawn from one sample of a study of CXCR3-negative and CXCR3-positive naive CD8 T cells. TCRdb re-called the 5' RACE reads; every CDR3 protein appears as one record, without DNA. The sample has 140,000 to 150,000 distinct CDR3 sequences. The specimen was naive CXCR3+ CD8+ T cells from blood. These receptors were obtained from a human donor in good health. Some clones in this sample may be carry-over from other donors' samples. Both conserved end residues are part of each CDR3. The order of the fields is CDR3 length, J gene, V gene, CDR3 protein.

length: 13
J: TRBJ1-1
V: TRBV25-1
CDR3: CASSLQMNTEAFF

length: 15
J: TRBJ2-7
V: TRBV14
CDR3: CASSLGHGMSYERYF

length: 14
J: TRBJ2-5
V: TRBV11-2
CDR3: CASSFSGDEETQYF

length: 17
J: TRBJ1-1
V: TRBV7-8
CDR3: CASSLVPGQGANTEAFF

length: 13
J: TRBJ2-3
V: TRBV23-1
CDR3: CASSLTTTDTQYF

length: 13
J: TRBJ2-1
V: TRBV6-6
CDR3: CASSYSRGNEQFF

length: 16
J: TRBJ2-3
V: TRBV5-1
CDR3: CASSGTSGGATDTQYF

length: 16
J: TRBJ2-5
V: TRBV14
CDR3: CASSQEPDRVQETQYF

length: 15
J: TRBJ1-5
V: TRBV4-3
CDR3: CASSHTSDRDQPQHF

length: 15
J: TRBJ1-2
V: TRBV5-1
CDR3: CASSLWDREDYGYTF

length: 17
J: TRBJ2-1
V: TRBV5-1
CDR3: CASSIQTGEGPYNEQFF